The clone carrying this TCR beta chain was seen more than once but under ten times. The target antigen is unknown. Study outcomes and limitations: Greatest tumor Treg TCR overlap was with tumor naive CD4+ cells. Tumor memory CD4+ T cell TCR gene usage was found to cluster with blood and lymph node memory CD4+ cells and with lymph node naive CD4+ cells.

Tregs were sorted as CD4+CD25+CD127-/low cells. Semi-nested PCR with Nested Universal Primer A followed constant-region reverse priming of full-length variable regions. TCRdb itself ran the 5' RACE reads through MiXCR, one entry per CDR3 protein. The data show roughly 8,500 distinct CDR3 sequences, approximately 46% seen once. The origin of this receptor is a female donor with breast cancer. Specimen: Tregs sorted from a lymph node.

CDR3: CASSQVGVGQFNEQYF. In DNA, the CDR3 is TGCGCCAGCAGCCAAGTGGGTGTGGGACAATTCAACGAGCAGTACTTC. The gene calls are TRBV4-1 and TRBJ2-7; maybe TRBD1 (6 bases). The CDR3 extends over 16 amino acids. Trimming shortened V by 1 base and J by 5 bases, and 18 bases separated the two germline ends. Looked up from germline, CDR1 is MGHRA and CDR2 is YSYEKL.